This entry is about one T cell receptor (beta chain). Its antigen remains unidentified. It was 5'RACE with constant-segment primers that produced the TCR alpha and TCR beta cDNA libraries, which carried sample barcodes and UMIs. In TCRdb, the 5' RACE reads were re-called with MiXCR into one record per CDR3 protein. The sample records a few hundred thousand distinct CDR3 sequences, around a sixth being singletons. This CDR3 is 18 amino acids long. Per the germline V gene, CDR1 is ENHRY and CDR2 is SYGVKD. The junction had 13 bases not matched to a gene; V was cut back by 0 bases and J by 5 bases. This sample was taken from a study of T-cell memory formation after mild COVID-19. The study, taken as a whole, reports: Memory cells collected pre-infection included some clones that later responded, suggesting cross-reactive memory joined.

This TCR was sampled from a man younger than 35 who had mild COVID-19 (a few samples of this study predate the infection). Cell type and time point are not known. Sample: PBMCs or a T cell subset sorted from them (not recorded which). This chain joins TRBV10-3 and TRBJ1-1; 9 nucleotides agree with TRBD1. The CDR3 protein is CAISESYDIQGARTEAFF. In DNA, the CDR3 is TGTGCCATCAGTGAGTCGTACGATATACAGGGGGCGAGGACTGAAGCTTTCTTT.